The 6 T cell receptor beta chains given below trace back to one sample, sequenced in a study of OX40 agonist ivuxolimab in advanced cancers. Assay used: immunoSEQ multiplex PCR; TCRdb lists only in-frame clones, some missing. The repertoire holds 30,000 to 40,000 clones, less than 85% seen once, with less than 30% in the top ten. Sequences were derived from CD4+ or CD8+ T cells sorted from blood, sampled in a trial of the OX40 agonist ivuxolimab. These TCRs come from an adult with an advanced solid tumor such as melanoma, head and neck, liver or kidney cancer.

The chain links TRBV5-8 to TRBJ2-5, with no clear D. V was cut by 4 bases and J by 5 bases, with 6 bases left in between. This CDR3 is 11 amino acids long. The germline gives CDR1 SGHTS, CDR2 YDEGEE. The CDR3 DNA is TGTGCCAGCAGCCCCGATGAGACCCAGTACTTC. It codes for CASSPDETQYF.

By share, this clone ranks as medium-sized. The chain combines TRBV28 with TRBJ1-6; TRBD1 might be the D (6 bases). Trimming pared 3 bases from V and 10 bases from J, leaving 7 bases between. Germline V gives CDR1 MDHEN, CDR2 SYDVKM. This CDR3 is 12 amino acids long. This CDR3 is CASSFGGSPLHF. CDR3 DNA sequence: TGTGCCAGCAGTTTTGGGGGCTCACCCCTCCACTTT.

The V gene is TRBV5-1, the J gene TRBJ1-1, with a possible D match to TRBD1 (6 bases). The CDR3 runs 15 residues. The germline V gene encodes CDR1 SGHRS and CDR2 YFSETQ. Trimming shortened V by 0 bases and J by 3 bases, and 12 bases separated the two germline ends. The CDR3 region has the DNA TGCGCCAGCAGCTTGGTGCCAGGGGAGCACACTGAAGCTTTCTTT. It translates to CASSLVPGEHTEAFF.

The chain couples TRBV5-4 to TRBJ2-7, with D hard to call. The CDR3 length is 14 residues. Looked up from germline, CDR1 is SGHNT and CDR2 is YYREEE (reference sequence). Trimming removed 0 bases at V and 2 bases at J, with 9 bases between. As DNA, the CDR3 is TGTGCCAGCAGCTTGGGGGCTAACACCTACGAGCAGTACTTC. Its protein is CASSLGANTYEQYF.

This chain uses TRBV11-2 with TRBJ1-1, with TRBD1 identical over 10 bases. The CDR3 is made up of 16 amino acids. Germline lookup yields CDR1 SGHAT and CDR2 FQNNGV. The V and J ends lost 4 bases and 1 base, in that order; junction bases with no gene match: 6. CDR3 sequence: CASSSRQGARNTEAFF. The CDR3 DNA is TGTGCCAGCAGCTCGCGACAGGGGGCGAGGAACACTGAAGCTTTCTTT.

This CDR3 reads CASSIFDRFNYGYTF. CDR3 DNA: TGTGCCAGTAGTATATTTGACAGGTTTAACTATGGCTACACCTTC. The chain uses TRBV19 and TRBJ1-2; D possibly corresponds to TRBD1 (6 bases). The CDR3 runs to 15 residues. The V gene lost 2 bases and the J gene lost 1 base, with 11 bases spanning the gap. CDR1 is LNHDA, CDR2 SQIVND, per germline (reference sequence).